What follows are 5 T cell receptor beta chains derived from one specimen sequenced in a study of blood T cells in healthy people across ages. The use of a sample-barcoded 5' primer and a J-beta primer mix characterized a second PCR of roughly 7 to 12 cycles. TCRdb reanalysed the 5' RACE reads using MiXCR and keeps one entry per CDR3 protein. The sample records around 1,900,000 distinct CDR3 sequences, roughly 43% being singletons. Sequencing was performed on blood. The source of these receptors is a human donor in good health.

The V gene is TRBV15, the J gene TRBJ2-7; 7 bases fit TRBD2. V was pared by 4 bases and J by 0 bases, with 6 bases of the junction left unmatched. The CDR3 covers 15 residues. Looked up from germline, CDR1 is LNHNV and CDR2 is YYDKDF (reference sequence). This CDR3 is CATSTGGSRSYEQYF. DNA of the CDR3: TGTGCCACCAGCACCGGGGGGTCTCGCTCCTACGAGCAGTACTTC.

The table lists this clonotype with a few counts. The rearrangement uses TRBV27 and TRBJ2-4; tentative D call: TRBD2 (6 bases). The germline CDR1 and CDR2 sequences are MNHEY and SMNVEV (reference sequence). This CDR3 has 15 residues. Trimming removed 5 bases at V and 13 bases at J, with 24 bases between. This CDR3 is CASSPTRTRGGEQYF. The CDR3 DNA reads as TGTGCCAGCAGTCCCACCCGAACGAGGGGAGGAGAGCAGTACTTC.

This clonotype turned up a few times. The CDR3 spells CASSLALPVDLYEQYF. CDR3 nucleotide sequence: TGTGCCAGCAGCTTAGCTCTTCCCGTGGACCTCTACGAGCAGTACTTC. The gene calls are TRBV7-2 and TRBJ2-7, with D hard to call. The V end lost 0 bases, the J end lost 3 bases, and 15 bases lay between the germline ends. The CDR3 spans 16 residues. Germline assignment: CDR1 SGHTA and CDR2 FQGNSA.

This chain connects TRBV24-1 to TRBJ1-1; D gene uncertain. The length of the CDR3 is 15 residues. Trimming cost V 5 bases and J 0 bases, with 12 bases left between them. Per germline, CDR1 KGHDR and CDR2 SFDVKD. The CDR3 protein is CATSGYIGLNTEAFF. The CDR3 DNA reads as TGTGCCACCAGTGGTTACATTGGGTTGAACACTGAAGCTTTCTTT.

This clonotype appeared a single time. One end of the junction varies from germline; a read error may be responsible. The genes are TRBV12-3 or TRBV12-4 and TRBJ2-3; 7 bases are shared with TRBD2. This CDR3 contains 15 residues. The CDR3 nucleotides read TGTGCCAGCAGGAACAGGACGGGTATTCGGGAGGCGCAGGATTTT. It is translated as CASRNRTGIREAQDF.